The clone carrying this T cell receptor beta chain turned up a few times. The antigen remains undetermined. The data stem from a study of T cells after yellow fever vaccination. Study at large: Fractions with few cells were prepared using SMART-Seq v4 Ultra Low Input.

TCRdb processed the 5' RACE reads anew with MiXCR; each CDR3 protein has one entry. The sample comprises hundreds of thousands of distinct CDR3 sequences, 11% of which are singletons, and roughly 18% rests with the top ten. This CDR3 region has 15 residues. The germline gives CDR1 MDHEN, CDR2 SYDVKM. The V gene lost 1 base and the J gene lost 0 bases, with 9 bases spanning the gap. Findings and limits, study-wide: The CD4 compartment and the CD8 compartment contained a small share of clonotypes in common. A large majority of primary-vaccination clones showed up again after the booster (just under 97% CD4, almost 90% CD8).

The sequence derives from a man aged 18 to 30 who received the YFV17D yellow fever vaccine. This chain joins TRBV28 and TRBJ2-5, with D tentatively TRBD1 or TRBD2 (5 bases each). The material was PBMCs, obtained on the day of the first yellow fever vaccination. The CDR3 protein is CASSLLGENQETQYF. CDR3 nucleotide sequence: TGTGCCAGCAGTTTATTGGGGGAAAACCAAGAGACCCAGTACTTC.